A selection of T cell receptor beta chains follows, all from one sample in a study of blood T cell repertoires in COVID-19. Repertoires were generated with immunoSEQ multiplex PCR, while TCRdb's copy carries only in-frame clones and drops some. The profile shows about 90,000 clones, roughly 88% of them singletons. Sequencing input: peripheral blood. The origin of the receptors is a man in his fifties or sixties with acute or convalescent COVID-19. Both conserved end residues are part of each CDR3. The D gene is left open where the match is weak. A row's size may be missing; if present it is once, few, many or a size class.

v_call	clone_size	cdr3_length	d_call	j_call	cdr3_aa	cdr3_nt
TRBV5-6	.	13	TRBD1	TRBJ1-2	CASSSDREYGYTF	TGTGCCAGCAGCTCGGACAGGGAGTATGGCTACACCTTC
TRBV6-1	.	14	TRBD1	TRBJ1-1	CASSDAGGYTEAFF	TGTGCCAGCAGTGACGCAGGGGGTTACACTGAAGCTTTCTTT
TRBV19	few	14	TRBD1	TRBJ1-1	CASSWTGANTEAFF	TGTGCCAGTAGTTGGACAGGTGCGAACACTGAAGCTTTCTTT
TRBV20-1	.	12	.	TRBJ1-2	CSASGGIYGYTF	TGCAGTGCTAGTGGAGGGATCTATGGCTACACCTTC
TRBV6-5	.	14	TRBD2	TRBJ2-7	CASSYSGRGGEQYF	TGTGCCAGCAGTTACTCTGGGAGGGGAGGCGAGCAGTACTTC
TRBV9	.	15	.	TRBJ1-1	CASSVYGGRNTEAFF	TGTGCCAGCAGCGTATATGGAGGAAGGAACACTGAAGCTTTCTTT
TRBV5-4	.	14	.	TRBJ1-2	CASSSASVRGGYTF	TGTGCCAGCAGCTCCGCCTCCGTGAGAGGTGGCTACACCTTC
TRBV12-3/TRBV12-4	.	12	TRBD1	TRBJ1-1	CASSSQGTEAFF	TGTGCCAGCAGTTCACAGGGGACTGAAGCTTTCTTT
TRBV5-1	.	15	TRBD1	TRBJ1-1	CASSSGGGVDTEAFF	TGCGCCAGCAGCTCCGGAGGGGGCGTGGACACTGAAGCTTTCTTT
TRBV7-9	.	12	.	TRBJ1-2	CASSPTNYGYTF	TGTGCCAGCAGCCCCACTAACTATGGCTACACCTTC
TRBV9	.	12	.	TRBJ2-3	CASSPSTDTQYF	TGTGCCAGCAGCCCGAGCACAGATACGCAGTATTTT
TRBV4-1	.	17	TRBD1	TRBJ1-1	CASSQLHQGTGGGKAFF	TGCGCCAGCAGCCAACTCCATCAAGGGACAGGGGGCGGGAAAGCTTTCTTT
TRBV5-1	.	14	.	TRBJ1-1	CASSSGAGDTEAFF	TGCGCCAGCAGCTCCGGTGCAGGGGACACTGAAGCTTTCTTT
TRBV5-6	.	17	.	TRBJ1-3	CASSLDSLRNSGNTIYF	TGTGCCAGCAGCTTGGACAGTTTACGAAACTCTGGAAACACCATATATTTT
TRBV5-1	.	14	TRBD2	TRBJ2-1	CASSLASGENEQFF	TGCGCCAGCAGCTTGGCTAGCGGAGAAAATGAGCAGTTCTTC
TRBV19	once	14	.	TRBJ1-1	CASMRGGSGTEAFF	TGTGCCAGTATGAGGGGCGGGAGCGGCACTGAAGCTTTCTTT
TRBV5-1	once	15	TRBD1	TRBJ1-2	CASSPRTGSNYGYTF	TGCGCCAGCAGCCCGAGGACAGGTTCGAACTATGGCTACACCTTC
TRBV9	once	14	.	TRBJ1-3	CASSVDTSGNTIYF	TGTGCCAGCAGCGTAGACACAAGTGGAAACACCATATATTTT
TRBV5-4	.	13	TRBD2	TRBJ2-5	CASSLAGSETQYF	TGTGCCAGCAGCTTAGCGGGGTCGGAGACCCAGTACTTC
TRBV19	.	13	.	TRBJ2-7	CASSIEDGYEQYF	TGTGCCAGTAGTATCGAGGATGGATACGAGCAGTACTTC
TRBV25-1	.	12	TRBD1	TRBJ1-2	CASRQGDYGYTF	TGTGCCAGCAGGCAGGGGGACTATGGCTACACCTTC
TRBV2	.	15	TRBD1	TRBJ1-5	CASSVGTGKDQPQHF	TGTGCCAGCAGTGTCGGGACAGGTAAAGATCAGCCCCAGCATTTT
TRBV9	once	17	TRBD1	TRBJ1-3	CASSVTTGDLSGNTIYF	TGTGCCAGCAGCGTAACGACAGGGGACCTCTCTGGAAACACCATATATTTT
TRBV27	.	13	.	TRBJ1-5	CASSTTENQPQHF	TGTGCCAGCAGTACGACAGAGAATCAGCCCCAGCATTTT
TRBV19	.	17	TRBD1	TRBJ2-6	CASSKTGVGSGANVLTF	TGTGCCAGTAGTAAGACAGGGGTCGGCTCTGGGGCCAACGTCCTGACTTTC
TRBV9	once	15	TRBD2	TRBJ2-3	CASSVAGLALDTQYF	TGTGCCAGCAGCGTAGCGGGACTAGCTTTAGATACGCAGTATTTT
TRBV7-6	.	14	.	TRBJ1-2	CASSLSAGLDGYTF	TGTGCCAGCAGCTTATCTGCGGGCCTCGATGGCTACACCTTC
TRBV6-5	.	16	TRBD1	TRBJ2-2	CASSYSTGASTGELFF	TGTGCCAGCAGTTACTCGACAGGGGCGAGCACCGGGGAGCTGTTTTTT
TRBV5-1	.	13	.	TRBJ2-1	CASSLVGYNEQFF	TGCGCCAGCAGCTTGGTCGGGTACAATGAGCAGTTCTTC
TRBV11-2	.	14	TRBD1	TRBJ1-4	CASRRDRGNEKLFF	TGTGCCAGCAGACGGGACAGGGGAAATGAAAAACTGTTTTTT
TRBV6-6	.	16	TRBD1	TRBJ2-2	CASSSPQGAQTGELFF	TGTGCCAGCAGTTCCCCGCAGGGGGCACAAACCGGGGAGCTGTTTTTT
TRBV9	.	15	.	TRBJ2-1	CASSVDPSSYNEQFF	TGTGCCAGCAGCGTAGACCCGAGCTCCTACAATGAGCAGTTCTTC
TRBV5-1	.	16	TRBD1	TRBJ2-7	CASSSGPGQGFYEQYF	TGCGCCAGCAGCTCCGGCCCGGGACAGGGGTTTTACGAGCAGTACTTC
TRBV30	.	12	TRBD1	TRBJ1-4	CAGGQGDEKLFF	TGTGCCGGGGGACAGGGGGACGAAAAACTGTTTTTT
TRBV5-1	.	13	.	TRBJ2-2	CASSLAVSGELFF	TGCGCCAGCAGCTTGGCAGTAAGCGGGGAGCTGTTTTTT
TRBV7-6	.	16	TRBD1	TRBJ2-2	CASSLTGGKSAGELFF	TGTGCCAGCAGCTTGACAGGGGGCAAATCGGCCGGGGAGCTGTTTTTT